These T cell receptor beta chains were read from a single sample in a study of technical replicates of blood from a handful of donors. Generated by immunoSEQ multiplex PCR, the TCRdb table keeps only in-frame clones and is missing some. The table lists around 70,000 clones, 85% to 95% of them singletons, with 0.25% in the top ten. Sample: T cells isolated from PBMCs. The receptors here all came from a human donor in good health. CDR3s include the opening cysteine and the closing phenylalanine or tryptophan. D genes are given only for firm matches. Size is stated for part of the rows, as once, few or many counts, or as a class when the clone is expanded.

j_call,clone_size,v_call,d_call,cdr3_nt,cdr3_aa
TRBJ2-7,-,TRBV4-1,TRBD1,TGCGCCAGCAGCCAAGGGACAGGCTACGAGCAGTACTTC,CASSQGTGYEQYF
TRBJ2-2,few,TRBV27,-,TGTGCCAGCGGGCAGCCTATTGGGGAGCTGTTTTTT,CASGQPIGELFF
TRBJ2-5,-,TRBV7-9,TRBD1,TGTGCCAGCAGCTCGGGACAGAATCAAGAGACCCAGTACTTC,CASSSGQNQETQYF
TRBJ2-1,once,TRBV7-3,TRBD2,TGTGCCAGCAGCCCTCCCGGGACTAGCAGCTACAATGAGCAGTTCTTC,CASSPPGTSSYNEQFF
TRBJ2-1,-,TRBV27,-,TGTGCCAGCAGTTTAGGGAGCTACAATGAGCAGTTCTTC,CASSLGSYNEQFF
TRBJ2-3,-,TRBV28,TRBD2,TGTGCCAGCAGTTCGGGACTAGCGGGACGAACAGATACGCAGTATTTT,CASSSGLAGRTDTQYF
TRBJ2-7,-,TRBV2,-,TGTGCCAGCTCCCAGAAAACAGTTACTCGGACCTACGAGCAGTACTTC,CASSQKTVTRTYEQYF
TRBJ1-2,-,TRBV4-1,-,TGCGCCAGCAGCCAAGTCGGAGACAGTTCTGACGGCTACACCTTC,CASSQVGDSSDGYTF
TRBJ1-5,-,TRBV10-3,-,TGTGCCATCAGAAACCTTTACAGTCAGCCCCAGCATTTT,CAIRNLYSQPQHF
TRBJ1-2,-,TRBV23-1,-,TGCGCCAGCAGTCGCATAAAACAGGATTATGGCTACACCTTC,CASSRIKQDYGYTF
TRBJ2-2,-,TRBV5-4,TRBD2,TGTGCCAGCAGCTTGGGCGCTAGCGGGACGAACACCGGGGAGCTGTTTTTT,CASSLGASGTNTGELFF
TRBJ2-5,-,TRBV2,TRBD2,TGTGCCAGCATGGCTAGCGGGATTTTGTACCAAGAGACCCAGTACTTC,CASMASGILYQETQYF
TRBJ2-1,-,TRBV30,TRBD1,TGTGCCTCACTTGAGGACAGGGACAATGAGCAGTTCTTC,CASLEDRDNEQFF
TRBJ1-2,-,TRBV13,-,TGTGCCAGCAGCTCTGACAGGTTAGGCTACACCTTC,CASSSDRLGYTF
TRBJ1-1,-,TRBV6-4,-,TGTGCCAGCAGTGACTCTGGCAGGGGAAACACTGAAGCTTTCTTT,CASSDSGRGNTEAFF
TRBJ2-5,-,TRBV7-6,-,TGTGCCAGCAGCTTAGTAGCGGTAAAAGAGACCCAGTACTTC,CASSLVAVKETQYF
TRBJ1-2,once,TRBV5-4,TRBD1,TGTGCCAGCAGCTTGGGATTACAGGGGTTCTACACCTTC,CASSLGLQGFYTF
TRBJ2-3,-,TRBV6-5,-,TGTGCCAGCAGTTACGGTGAACCAGGAGGTGGTACGCAGTATTTT,CASSYGEPGGGTQYF
TRBJ2-2,-,TRBV6-5,TRBD1,TGTGCCAGCATAGGACAGGGGGCAACCGGGGAGCTGTTTTTT,CASIGQGATGELFF
TRBJ1-5,-,TRBV7-2,-,TGTGCCAGCAGCCTTCCGGGGGGCAATCAGCCCCAGCATTTT,CASSLPGGNQPQHF
TRBJ2-2,-,TRBV7-3,-,TGTGCCAGCAGCTTAGGCGGGCCAAACACCGGGGAGCTGTTTTTT,CASSLGGPNTGELFF
TRBJ2-7,-,TRBV19,TRBD1,TGTGCCAGTAGTGGGACAGGGGTCTCCTACGAGCAGTACTTC,CASSGTGVSYEQYF
TRBJ1-5,few,TRBV19,-,TGTGCCAGTAGTATACTGGGGACAAGCAATCAGCCCCAGCATTTT,CASSILGTSNQPQHF
TRBJ2-5,-,TRBV5-4,TRBD1,TGTGCCAGCAGCAGGGGGACAGGGGAAGAGACCCAGTACTTC,CASSRGTGEETQYF
TRBJ2-5,-,TRBV29-1,-,TGCAGCGTTGCCCCGAGGATGGGTAGAGAGACCCAGTACTTC,CSVAPRMGRETQYF
TRBJ1-4,-,TRBV30,-,TGTGCCTGCCTCCTTGCCGGGACTCCTGAAAAACTGTTTTTT,CACLLAGTPEKLFF
TRBJ2-7,-,TRBV5-1,TRBD2,TGCGCCAGCAGCTTATCTAGCGGGAGTTGGCCCTACGAGCAGTACTTC,CASSLSSGSWPYEQYF
TRBJ2-3,-,TRBV4-1,-,TGCGCCAGCAGCCAAGGGGCGGGTGCAGATACGCAGTATTTT,CASSQGAGADTQYF
TRBJ1-5,-,TRBV30,TRBD1,TGTGCCTGGAGTGGGACAGGGGCAGGTCAGCCCCAGCATTTT,CAWSGTGAGQPQHF
TRBJ2-7,-,TRBV10-1,TRBD2,TGCGCCAGCAGTGAGGGAGCGGGAACTAGCTCCTACGAGCAGTACTTC,CASSEGAGTSSYEQYF
TRBJ1-2,-,TRBV29-1,TRBD1,TGCAGCGTTGAGGCGACAGGGGCTAACTATGGCTACACCTTC,CSVEATGANYGYTF
TRBJ1-1,-,TRBV13,TRBD1,TGTGCCAGCAGCTTAATGGGACAGCTTATGAACACTGAAGCTTTCTTT,CASSLMGQLMNTEAFF
TRBJ2-3,-,TRBV10-3,TRBD1,TGTGCCATCAGGGACAGGGAGCGAGATACGCAGTATTTT,CAIRDRERDTQYF
TRBJ2-3,-,TRBV15,-,TGTGCCACCAGCAGAGATCCCCAAGATACGCAGTATTTT,CATSRDPQDTQYF
TRBJ2-7,-,TRBV4-1,-,TGCGCCAGCAGCCAAGGCCGGGACACGTACGAGCAGTACTTC,CASSQGRDTYEQYF
TRBJ1-1,-,TRBV29-1,-,TGCAGCGTTGAAACGGAGGGGTGGGGAGCTTTCTTT,CSVETEGWGAFF
TRBJ1-1,once,TRBV28,TRBD1,TGTGCCAGCAGTTATACATATGCTGACAGGGGAGACACTGAAGCTTTCTTT,CASSYTYADRGDTEAFF
TRBJ1-5,-,TRBV7-9,-,TGTGCCAGCAGCCCCGCCCCGGGCAATCAGCCCCAGCATTTT,CASSPAPGNQPQHF
TRBJ1-4,-,TRBV18,TRBD1,TGTGCCAGCTCACCGGCAGGGGGGAATGAAAAACTGTTTTTT,CASSPAGGNEKLFF
TRBJ1-3,once,TRBV7-6,-,TGTGCCAGCAGCTTAGGACACTCTGGAAACACCATATATTTT,CASSLGHSGNTIYF